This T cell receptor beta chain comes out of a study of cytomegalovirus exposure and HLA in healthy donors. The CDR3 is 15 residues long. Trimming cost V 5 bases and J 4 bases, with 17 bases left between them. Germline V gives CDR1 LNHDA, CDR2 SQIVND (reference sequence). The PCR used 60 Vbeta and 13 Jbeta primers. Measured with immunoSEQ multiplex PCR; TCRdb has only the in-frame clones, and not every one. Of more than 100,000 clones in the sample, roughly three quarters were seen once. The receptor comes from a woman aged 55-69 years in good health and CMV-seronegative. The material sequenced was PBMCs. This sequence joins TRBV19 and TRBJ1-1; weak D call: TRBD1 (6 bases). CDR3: CASSRGAGASTEAFF. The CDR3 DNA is TGTGCCAGTAGTCGGGGGGCAGGGGCATCCACTGAAGCTTTCTTT.